This entry lists 4 T cell receptor beta chains sequenced from one sample in a study of blood T cell repertoires in COVID-19 (dated by TCRdb to 2020 to 2022). Library creation used the immunoSEQ multiplex PCR assay. Held by TCRdb, this immuneACCESS table contains in-frame sequences only and omits some clones. Under half of the omission traces to an unresolved V gene where checked; the cause of the rest is unknown. Counted in this sample were fewer than 100,000 clones; more than 75% of them appeared once. Roughly 14% of the sample is held by the ten biggest clonotypes. Sequencing input: peripheral blood. The receptors derive from a human donor in a cohort sampled during active COVID-19.

The gene calls are TRBV19 and TRBJ1-2, with D possibly matching TRBD1 (5 bases). V gave up 11 bases and J gave up 4 bases, with 20 bases separating them. CDR1 and CDR2 (germline): LNHDA, SQIVND (reference sequence). There are 14 residues in the CDR3. The CDR3 protein is CASAATQGTYGYTF. The CDR3 bases are TGTGCCTCCGCCGCCACCCAGGGTACCTATGGCTACACCTTC.

The gene calls are TRBV5-1 and TRBJ2-7; 9 bases map to TRBD1. Looked up from germline, CDR1 is SGHRS and CDR2 is YFSETQ. V lost 5 bases to trimming and J lost 4 bases; unmatched junction nucleotides: 7. The CDR3 has 14 residues. CDR3 DNA: TGCGCCAGCAGATCTACAGGGGGCGCGTACGAGCAGTACTTC. Protein sequence: CASRSTGGAYEQYF.

This chain uses TRBV5-1 with TRBJ2-1; 16 nucleotides align to TRBD2. CDR1 is SGHRS and CDR2 is YFSETQ in the germline V gene. V lost 2 bases to trimming and J lost 6 bases; unmatched junction nucleotides: 2. The CDR3 sequence is 16 residues long. The CDR3 region is CASSFGTSGRVNEQFF. CDR3 nucleotides: TGCGCCAGCAGCTTTGGGACTAGCGGGAGGGTCAATGAGCAGTTCTTC. The variable domain in full, with the rest retrieved from reference TRBV5-1 and TRBJ2-1, is KAGVTQTPRYLIKTRGQQVTLSCSPISGHRSVSWYQQTPGQGLQFLFEYFSETQRNKGNFPGRFSGRQFSNSRSEMNVSTLELGDSALYLCASSFGTSGRVNEQFFGPGTRLTVL.

CDR3: CASSRPVLRQGEDTQYF. The CDR3 DNA reads as TGTGCCAGCAGCCGCCCCGTCCTGCGGCAGGGTGAAGATACGCAGTATTTT. The chain carries TRBV7-9 and TRBJ2-3; D may be TRBD1 (5 bases). The V gene lost 5 bases and the J gene lost 5 bases, with 23 bases spanning the gap. In germline, CDR1 is SEHNR, CDR2 FQNEAQ (reference sequence). This CDR3 region has 17 residues.